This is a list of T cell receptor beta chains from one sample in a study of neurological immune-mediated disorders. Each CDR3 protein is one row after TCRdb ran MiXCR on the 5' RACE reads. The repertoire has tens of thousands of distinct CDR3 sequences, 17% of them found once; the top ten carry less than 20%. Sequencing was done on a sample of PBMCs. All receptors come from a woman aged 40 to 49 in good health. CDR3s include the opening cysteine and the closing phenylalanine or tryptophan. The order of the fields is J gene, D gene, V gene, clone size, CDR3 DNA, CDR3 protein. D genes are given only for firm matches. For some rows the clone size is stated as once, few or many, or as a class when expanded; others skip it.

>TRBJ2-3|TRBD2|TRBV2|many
TGTGCCAGCAGTGCGCTAGCGGGGGGACATACGCAGTATTTT
CASSALAGGHTQYF
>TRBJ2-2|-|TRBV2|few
TGTGCCAGCAGTGGGCGGGGGCGAAACACCGGGGAGCTGTTTTTT
CASSGRGRNTGELFF
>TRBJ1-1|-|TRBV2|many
TGTGCCAGCAGGTCTGGGGGCGAAGACACTGAAGCTTTCTTT
CASRSGGEDTEAFF
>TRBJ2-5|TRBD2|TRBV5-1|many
TGCGCCAGCAGCTTGCATGGCGGGGGGGCAGTAGAGACCCAGTACTTC
CASSLHGGGAVETQYF
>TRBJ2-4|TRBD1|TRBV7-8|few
TGTGCCAGCAGCTTAGGGAAAGGACAGGGAAAGAACTTC
CASSLGKGQGKNF
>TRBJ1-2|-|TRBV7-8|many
TGTGCCAGCAGCCCGGGGGTTTTGGACTATGGCTACACCTTC
CASSPGVLDYGYTF
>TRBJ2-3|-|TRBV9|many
TGTGCCAGCAGCGTAGAGGCCCTTACAGATACGCAGTATTTT
CASSVEALTDTQYF
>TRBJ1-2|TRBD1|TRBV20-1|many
TGCAGTGCCACCGAAACGGACAGGGGCTACACCTTC
CSATETDRGYTF
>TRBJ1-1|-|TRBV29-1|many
TGCAGCGTGACCCGGCCGTTGGGTGAAGCTTTCTTT
CSVTRPLGEAFF
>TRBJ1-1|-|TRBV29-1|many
TGCAGCGTTGTGAAGGGGGACACTGAAGCTTTCTTT
CSVVKGDTEAFF
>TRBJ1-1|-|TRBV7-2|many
TGTGCCAGCAGACGACAGAAGAACACTGAAGCTTTCTTT
CASRRQKNTEAFF
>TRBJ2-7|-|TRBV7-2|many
TGTGCCAGCAGCAGACCGGACTCCTCCTACGAGCAGTACTTC
CASSRPDSSYEQYF
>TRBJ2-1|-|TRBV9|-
TGTGCAAGCAGCGTGATGACCGAACTTAACAATGAGCAGTTCTTC
CASSVMTELNNEQFF
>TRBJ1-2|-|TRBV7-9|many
TGTGCCAGCAGCTTAGCCCGGGATTCGGGAGGCTACACCTTC
CASSLARDSGGYTF
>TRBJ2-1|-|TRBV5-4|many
TGTGCCAGCAGCTTGGCCCCGCGAGTTTCAACGGCGGTTGAGCAGTTCTTC
CASSLAPRVSTAVEQFF
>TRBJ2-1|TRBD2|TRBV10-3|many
TGTGCCATCAGTGAGCCCAACAGGACTAGCATCTACAATGAGCAGTTCTTC
CAISEPNRTSIYNEQFF
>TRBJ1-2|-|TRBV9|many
TGTGCCAGCAGCGTAGGAGGGGTTAACTATGGCTACACCTTC
CASSVGGVNYGYTF
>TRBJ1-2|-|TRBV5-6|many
TGTGCCAGCAGCTTGGCAGACAGCTATGGCTACACCTTC
CASSLADSYGYTF
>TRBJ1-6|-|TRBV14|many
TGTGCCAGCAGCACCCGACAGTTTAATTCACCCCTCCACTTT
CASSTRQFNSPLHF
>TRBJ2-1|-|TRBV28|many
TGTGCCAGCAGTTCCCGAGACTTCTCCTACAATGAGCAGTTCTTC
CASSSRDFSYNEQFF
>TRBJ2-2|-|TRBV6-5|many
TGTGCCAGCAGGCAGCGACCCCGATGGGGCACCGGGGAGCTGTTTTTT
CASRQRPRWGTGELFF
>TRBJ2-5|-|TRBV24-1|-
TGTGCCACCAGTGATTTAGGGGAGGACGAAGAGACCCAGTACTTC
CATSDLGEDEETQYF
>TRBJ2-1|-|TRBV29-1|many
TGCAGCTCCACTTTCTACAATGAGCAGTTCTTC
CSSTFYNEQFF
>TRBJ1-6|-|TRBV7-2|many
TGTGCCAGCAGCCCGAAGTATAATTCACCCCTCCACTTT
CASSPKYNSPLHF
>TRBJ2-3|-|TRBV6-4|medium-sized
TGTGCCAGCAGTGAATCGGCCGGGGGTACAGATACGCAGTATTTT
CASSESAGGTDTQYF
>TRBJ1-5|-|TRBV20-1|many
TGCAGTGCCCACCCCAATAGCAATCAGCCCCAGCATTTT
CSAHPNSNQPQHF
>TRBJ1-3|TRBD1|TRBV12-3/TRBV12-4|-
TGTGCCAGCAGCAGCCGAGACAGGGGGCCGGGAAACACCATATATTTT
CASSSRDRGPGNTIYF
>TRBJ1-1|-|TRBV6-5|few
TGTGCCAGCCGAAGGGGAAAGAACACTGAAGCTTTATTT
CASRRGKNTEALF
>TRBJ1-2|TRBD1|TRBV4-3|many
TGCGCCAGCAGCCCCTCAACGACAGGGGAGGGCTACACCTTC
CASSPSTTGEGYTF
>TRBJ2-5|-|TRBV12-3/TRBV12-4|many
TGTGCCAGCAGTTTCAGTAGGGGGGAGACCCAGTACTTC
CASSFSRGETQYF
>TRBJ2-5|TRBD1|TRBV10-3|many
TGTGCCACTCAGGGGGATATTGAGACCCAGTACTTC
CATQGDIETQYF
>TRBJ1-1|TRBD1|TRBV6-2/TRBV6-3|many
TGTGCCAGCACCCGGACAGGACGACAGGAAGCTTTCTTT
CASTRTGRQEAFF
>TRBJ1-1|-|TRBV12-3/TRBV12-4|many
TGTGCCAGCAGTTGGCAGGCCACTGAAGCTTTCTTT
CASSWQATEAFF
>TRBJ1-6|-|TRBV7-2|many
TGTGCCAGCAGCTTAGAAGGAGGAGGGGCTTCCTATAATTCACCCCTCCACTTT
CASSLEGGGASYNSPLHF
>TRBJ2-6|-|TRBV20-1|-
TGCAGTGCTAGTTTGCGGCGGGGGGCCAACGTCCTGACTTTC
CSASLRRGANVLTF